These 26 T cell receptor beta chains were all obtained from the same sample, sequenced in a study of blood T cell repertoires in COVID-19. Here immunoSEQ multiplex PCR was the method, and the copy in TCRdb shows in-frame clones only, minus some. Of some 400,000 clones listed, under 90% are singletons. Material for sequencing was PBMCs or T cells enriched from blood (not recorded which). Receptor source: a woman aged 25 to 39 who had recovered from COVID-19.

This clone turned up a few times. V and J are TRBV7-9 and TRBJ2-7; 8 nucleotides match TRBD1. CDR1 and CDR2 (germline): SEHNR, FQNEAQ (reference sequence). The length of the CDR3 is 14 residues. J gave up 4 bases and V 4 bases, and 6 bases lay outside the gene matches. The CDR3 sequence: CASSWDRTLYEQYF. The CDR3 bases are TGTGCCAGCAGCTGGGACAGGACCCTTTACGAGCAGTACTTC.

The chain carries TRBV6-2 or TRBV6-3 and TRBJ1-1; 7 bases are a match to TRBD1. This CDR3 spans 12 amino acids. Germline V CDR1 and CDR2: MNHEY, SVGEGT. Germline trimming cut 2 bases from V and 11 bases from J; bases unmatched to any gene: 5. DNA of the CDR3: TGTGCCAGCAGTTACGCAGGGGGTTATGCTTTCTTT. Protein sequence: CASSYAGGYAFF.

This chain uses TRBV5-6 with TRBJ1-3; maybe TRBD1 (6 bases). The V gene's germline CDR1 is SGHDT and CDR2 YYEEEE. The CDR3 covers 14 residues. Trimming stripped 3 bases from V and 7 bases from J, with 14 bases between. CDR3 loop: CASSYTGRPNTIYF. Written as DNA, the CDR3 is TGTGCCAGCAGCTACACAGGGCGCCCGAACACCATATATTTT. The full variable domain, rest sourced from reference TRBV5-6 and TRBJ1-3, is DAGVTQSPTHLIKTRGQQVTLRCSPKSGHDTVSWYQQALGQGPQFIFQYYEEEERQRGNFPDRFSGHQFPNYSSELNVNALLLGDSALYLCASSYTGRPNTIYFGEGSWLTVV.

The chain carries TRBV19 and TRBJ2-2, with 7 bases aligning to TRBD2. Trimming cost V 6 bases and J 6 bases; bases outside gene matches: 4. Looked up from germline, CDR1 is LNHDA and CDR2 is SQIVND (reference sequence). The length of the CDR3 is 13 residues. CDR3 residues: CASRSGGPGELFF. CDR3 DNA sequence: TGTGCCAGTAGATCGGGGGGTCCCGGGGAGCTGTTTTTT.

The chain recombines TRBV24-1 with TRBJ2-2; weak D call: TRBD1 (6 bases). Germline assignment: CDR1 KGHDR and CDR2 SFDVKD. Trimming stripped 5 bases from V and 6 bases from J, with 6 bases between. CDR3 size: 12 residues. This CDR3 reads CATSGTAGELFF. In DNA form, the CDR3 reads TGTGCCACCAGTGGGACAGCCGGGGAGCTGTTTTTT.

V is TRBV27 and J is TRBJ2-1; possibly TRBD2 for D (6 bases). Germline V gene lookup returns CDR1 MNHEY and CDR2 SMNVEV (reference sequence). This CDR3 spans 14 amino acids. V shed 5 bases and J shed 10 bases, with 18 bases lying between them. This CDR3 is CASSDSGAWREQFF. CDR3 DNA sequence: TGTGCCAGCAGTGATAGCGGAGCTTGGAGGGAGCAGTTCTTC.

The chain employs TRBV5-1 and TRBJ2-7, with a weak D call TRBD2 (5 bases). CDR3 size: 12 residues. Germline CDR1 is SGHRS and CDR2 is YFSETQ. V lost 5 bases and J 6 bases, leaving 12 bases between the germline ends. The CDR3 DNA follows: TGCGCCAGCAGGGACTCATGGGGCGAGCAGTACTTC. Encoded protein: CASRDSWGEQYF.

This rearrangement joins TRBV11-1 to TRBJ1-4; TRBD1 aligns across 7 bases. The germline CDR1 and CDR2 sequences are SGHAT and FQDESV (reference sequence). Unmatched junction bases numbered 6, after V lost 5 bases and J lost 3 bases. This CDR3 contains 15 residues. The CDR3 nucleotides read TGTGCCAGCAGCCTGGACAGGACGCCTAATGAAAAACTGTTTTTT. Amino acids: CASSLDRTPNEKLFF.

On this clone itself: This CDR3 is also generated by other DNA sequences in the sample. This chain joins TRBV3-1 (or the pseudogene TRBV3-2) and TRBJ2-7; TRBD2 is a possible D gene (5 bases). CDR1 is LGHDT, CDR2 YNNKEL, per germline (reference sequence). The ends were cut back, 0 bases at V and 4 bases at J, with 7 bases in the middle. The CDR3 is made up of 13 amino acids. The CDR3 protein is CASSQDPGYEQYF. For the CDR3, the DNA is TGTGCCAGCAGCCAAGATCCGGGGTACGAGCAGTACTTC.

This clone has only a few counts. The gene calls are TRBV27 and TRBJ1-1, with D possibly being TRBD1 (5 bases). This CDR3 is built from 11 residues. Trimming took off 8 bases at V and 10 bases at J, with 14 bases between the two ends. Germline CDR1 MNHEY, CDR2 SMNVEV (reference sequence). The CDR3 nucleotides read TGTGCCAGCGGCCAGGGTAGGGGAGCTTTCTTT. Residues: CASGQGRGAFF.

V gene TRBV27 combines with J gene TRBJ1-2, with D possibly matching TRBD1 (5 bases). The ends were cut back, 4 bases at V and 5 bases at J, with 17 bases in the middle. This CDR3 has 15 residues. The germline gives CDR1 MNHEY, CDR2 SMNVEV (reference sequence). The CDR3 sequence: CASSSTGAGQYGYTF. CDR3 nucleotides: TGTGCCAGCAGTTCAACTGGGGCAGGACAATATGGCTACACCTTC.

V and J are TRBV2 and TRBJ1-2; 7 bases map to TRBD1. This CDR3 contains 12 residues. Trimming at V came to 6 bases and at J to 4 bases, leaving 2 bases not matched to a gene. Germline loops: CDR1 SNHLY, CDR2 FYNNEI. DNA for the CDR3: TGTGCCAGCAGGGGACAGTCCTATGGCTACACCTTC. This gives the protein CASRGQSYGYTF.

The CDR3 DNA follows: TGTGCCACCAGTGAGTACAGGGGAGTTGGAGATACGCAGTATTTT. This gives the protein CATSEYRGVGDTQYF. The chain combines TRBV24-1 with TRBJ2-3; TRBD1 matches at 7 bases. CDR3 length equals 15 residues. Per germline, CDR1 KGHDR and CDR2 SFDVKD. V was clipped by 4 bases and J by 5 bases; unmatched bases: 8.

This chain connects TRBV14 to TRBJ2-3; 7 positions agree with TRBD1. The V and J ends lost 6 bases and 7 bases, in that order; junction bases with no gene match: 13. The CDR3 is 15 amino acids. The V gene's germline CDR1 is SGHDN and CDR2 FVKESK. The CDR3 reads CASSYMTGIMYTQYF. CDR3 nucleotide sequence: TGTGCCAGCAGTTACATGACAGGGATCATGTATACGCAGTATTTT.

The genes are TRBV21-1 and TRBJ1-2; the table names TRBD1, a call not compared with the DNA. TRBV21-1 counts as a pseudogene. This CDR3 is built from 16 residues. The CDR3 DNA follows: TGTGCCAGCTCTCAGACAGGCCAGGTGACTAACTATGGCTACACCTTC. Translation: CASSQTGQVTNYGYTF.

The chain has TRBV28 and TRBJ1-5; D may be TRBD1 (5 bases). V lost 6 bases, J lost 1 base, and 13 bases lay in between. The CDR3 runs 15 residues. Germline CDR1 is MDHEN and CDR2 is SYDVKM. The DNA of the CDR3 is TGTGCCAGCAGAGATAATAAGGGGAGCAATCAGCCCCAGCATTTT. This translates into CASRDNKGSNQPQHF.

This clone was seen more than once but under ten times. V gene TRBV27 combines with J gene TRBJ2-2; D possibly corresponds to TRBD1 (5 bases). CDR3 length: 15 residues. The ends were cut back, 0 bases at V and 4 bases at J, with 9 bases in the middle. The germline CDR1 and CDR2 sequences are MNHEY and SMNVEV (reference sequence). The CDR3 bases are TGTGCCAGCAGTTTATCTGCAAGGGGCACCGGGGAGCTGTTTTTT. It codes for CASSLSARGTGELFF.

The chain joins TRBV4-1 to TRBJ2-2; D may be TRBD2 (5 bases). This CDR3 is 16 amino acids long. V gave up 4 bases and J gave up 0 bases, with 12 bases separating them. Germline loops: CDR1 MGHRA, CDR2 YSYEKL. The DNA for the CDR3 is TGCGCCAGCAGCCCAGGAGCGGACGCGAACACCGGGGAGCTGTTTTTT. Residues: CASSPGADANTGELFF.

The chain combines TRBV9 with TRBJ2-5; 9 bases are shared with TRBD1. The V gene's germline CDR1 is SGDLS and CDR2 YYNGEE. V was pared by 6 bases and J by 5 bases, with 14 bases of the junction left unmatched. The CDR3 spans 16 residues. CDR3 in DNA: TGTGCCAGCACGCCTAGTGCACAGGGGGCGCAGGAGACCCAGTACTTC. This translates into CASTPSAQGAQETQYF.

The chain uses TRBV13 and TRBJ1-5, with D perhaps matching TRBD1 (5 bases). V dropped 2 bases and J dropped 5 bases, with 10 bases sitting between them. This CDR3 contains 14 residues. The germline CDR1 and CDR2 sequences are PRHDT and FYEKMQ (reference sequence). The CDR3 DNA follows: TGTGCCAGCAGCTTAAGGCCCAGGGATCAGCCCCAGCATTTT. Residues: CASSLRPRDQPQHF. Looking up the rest from reference TRBV13 and TRBJ1-5 gives the full variable domain: AAGVIQSPRHLIKEKRETATLKCYPIPRHDTVYWYQQGPGQDPQFLISFYEKMQSDKGSIPDRFSAQQFSDYHSELNMSSLELGDSALYFCASSLRPRDQPQHFGDGTRLSIL.

The rearrangement uses TRBV9 and TRBJ1-3; no clear D gene. With 2 bases removed from V and 4 bases from J, the gap between germline ends came to 13 bases. This CDR3 is 15 amino acids long. The germline V gene has CDR1 SGDLS and CDR2 YYNGEE. The CDR3 DNA sequence: TGTGCCAGCAGCGTCGAGGGTCGAGAAGGAAACACCATATATTTT. Its protein is CASSVEGREGNTIYF.

This chain links TRBV9 with TRBJ2-1; the D gene is possibly TRBD2 (5 bases). Per germline, CDR1 SGDLS and CDR2 YYNGEE. The V and J ends lost 0 bases and 1 base respectively, with 17 bases between them. This CDR3 is 18 amino acids long. DNA of the CDR3: TGTGCCAGCAGCGTAGGTGCTGCATCGGGGAAGTCCTACAATGAGCAGTTCTTC. It codes for CASSVGAASGKSYNEQFF.

The chain combines TRBV18 with TRBJ1-2, with TRBD1 identical over 9 bases. CDR3 length: 18 residues. Germline V gene sequence: CDR1 KGHSH, CDR2 LQKENI. Trimming removed 3 bases from V and 0 bases from J; junction bases left unmatched: 11. CDR3 sequence: CASSPEQGALSSNYGYTF. The CDR3 nucleotides are TGTGCCAGCTCACCGGAACAGGGGGCTCTTTCTTCTAACTATGGCTACACCTTC.

This chain joins TRBV19 and TRBJ1-2, with TRBD1 identical over 12 bases. Germline assignment: CDR1 LNHDA and CDR2 SQIVND (reference sequence). The V gene end was trimmed by 8 bases and the J gene end by 7 bases; junction bases not matched to a gene: 8. The CDR3 runs 14 residues. This chain's CDR3 is CASAPGQGASGYTF. CDR3 nucleotides: TGTGCCAGTGCACCGGGACAGGGGGCGAGTGGCTACACCTTC.

The chain has TRBV20-1 and TRBJ1-1, with 7 bases that match TRBD1. V was pared by 3 bases and J by 3 bases, with 1 base of the junction left unmatched. Germline CDR1 and CDR2: DFQATT and SNEGSKA (reference sequence). The CDR3 covers 12 residues. CDR3 DNA: TGCAGTGCTAGTGACAGGGACACTGAAGCTTTCTTT. It encodes CSASDRDTEAFF.

In nucleotides, the CDR3 is TGTGCCAGCAGCGTAGCGGGTGAATGGGACTACCATGCCACCGGGGAGCTGTTTTTT. It codes for CASSVAGEWDYHATGELFF. This rearrangement joins TRBV9 to TRBJ2-2; 7 positions match TRBD2. V lost 0 bases and J lost 4; bases outside the gene matches: 15. The CDR3 runs to 19 residues. Germline V CDR1 and CDR2: SGDLS, YYNGEE.